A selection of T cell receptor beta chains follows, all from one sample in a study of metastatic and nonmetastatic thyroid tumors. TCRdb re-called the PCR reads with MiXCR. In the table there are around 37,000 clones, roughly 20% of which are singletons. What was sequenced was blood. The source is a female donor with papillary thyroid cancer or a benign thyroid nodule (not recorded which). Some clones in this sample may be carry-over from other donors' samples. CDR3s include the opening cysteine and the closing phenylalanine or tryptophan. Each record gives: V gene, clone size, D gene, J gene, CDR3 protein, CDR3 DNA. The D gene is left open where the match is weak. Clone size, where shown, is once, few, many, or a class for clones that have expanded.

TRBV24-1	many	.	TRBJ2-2	CATSDLSRDTGELFF	TGTGCCACCAGTGACCTGTCCCGGGACACCGGGGAGCTGTTTTTT
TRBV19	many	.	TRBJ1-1	CASSKQQATEAFF	TGTGCCAGTAGTAAACAACAGGCCACTGAAGCTTTCTTT
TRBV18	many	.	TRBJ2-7	CASSPGTGGHYEQYF	TGTGCCAGCTCACCAGGGACGGGGGGCCACTACGAGCAGTACTTC
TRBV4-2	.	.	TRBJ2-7	CASSRERSLEQYF	TGTGCCAGCAGCCGAGAGCGGAGTCTCGAGCAGTACTTC
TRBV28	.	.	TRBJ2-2	CASRGQGAANTGDLFF	TGTGCCAGCAGAGGGCAGGGTGCGGCGAACACCGGGGATCTGTTTTTT
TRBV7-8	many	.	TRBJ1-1	CASSWGTVFEAFF	TGTGCCAGCAGCTGGGGGACGGTCTTTGAAGCTTTCTTT
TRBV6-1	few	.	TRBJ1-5	CASSVRKGQGRQPQHF	TGTGCCAGCAGTGTTCGGAAAGGGCAGGGAAGGCAGCCCCAGCATTTT
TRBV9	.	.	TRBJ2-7	CASSLLDNYEQYF	TGTGCCAGCAGCTTACTGGACAACTACGAGCAGTACTTC
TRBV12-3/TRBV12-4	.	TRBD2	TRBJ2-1	CASRGLAGGFEQFF	TGTGCCAGCAGGGGACTAGCGGGAGGGTTTGAGCAGTTCTTC
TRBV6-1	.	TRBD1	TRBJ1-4	CASIPSGGGFVEKLFF	TGTGCCAGCATCCCCTCAGGGGGGGGGTTTGTTGAAAAACTGTTTTTT
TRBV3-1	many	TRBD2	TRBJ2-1	CASKGLADSNEQFF	TGTGCCAGCAAGGGACTAGCAGACTCCAATGAGCAGTTCTTC
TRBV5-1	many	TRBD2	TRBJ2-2	CASSPVGTSGTGELFF	TGCGCCAGCAGCCCGGTAGGGACTAGCGGCACCGGGGAGCTGTTTTTT
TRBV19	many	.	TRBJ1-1	CASSIRVNTEAFF	TGTGCCAGTAGTATCCGGGTAAACACTGAAGCTTTCTTT
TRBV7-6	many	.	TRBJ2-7	CASSLAGGGREQYF	TGTGCCAGCAGCTTAGCTGGGGGGGGGCGGGAGCAGTACTTC
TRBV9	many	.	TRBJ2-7	CASSVGLTGFFKGLELDF	TGTGCCAGCAGCGTAGGGTTGACAGGCTTTTTTAAAGGTCTTGAGTTGGATTTC
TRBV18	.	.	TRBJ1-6	CASSQEGNSPLHF	TGTGCCAGCTCACAAGAAGGCAATTCACCCCTCCACTTT
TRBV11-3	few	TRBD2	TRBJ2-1	CASSLELAGGRSEQFF	TGTGCCAGCAGCTTAGAGCTAGCGGGAGGGCGGAGTGAGCAGTTCTTC